These T cell receptor beta chains were read from a single sample in a study of a mutant IDH1 vaccine in newly diagnosed glioma. TCRdb keeps only in-frame clones here, not all; method: immunoSEQ multiplex PCR. This sample yields 92,000 or so clones, of which roughly 82% are seen a single time; roughly 5% belongs to the top ten. The sample consisted of PBMCs, taken from a glioma patient treated with radiotherapy, temozolomide or both. These receptors were collected from a man aged 40-55 years with glioma. Some clones in this sample may be carry-over from other donors' samples. Each CDR3 is given with its conserved first and last residue. D genes are given only for firm matches. The size of a clone is reported for some rows only, either as once, few or many, or as a class for expanded clones.

cdr3_aa	cdr3_nt	j_call	v_call	d_call	clone_size
CASSPGQGSLGYTF	TGCGCCAGCAGCCCGGGACAGGGTAGTCTTGGCTACACCTTC	TRBJ1-2	TRBV5-1	TRBD1	.
CSVNTGEETQYF	TGCAGCGTTAATACAGGGGAAGAGACCCAGTACTTC	TRBJ2-5	TRBV29-1	TRBD1	.
CSVERVHTEAFF	TGCAGCGTTGAGAGGGTACACACTGAAGCTTTCTTT	TRBJ1-1	TRBV29-1	.	few
CASSGGLAGGNTGELFF	TGTGCCAGCAGCGGGGGACTAGCGGGGGGTAATACCGGGGAGCTGTTTTTT	TRBJ2-2	TRBV9	TRBD2	.
CASRGTGSSPLHF	TGTGCCAGCAGAGGGACTGGGAGTTCACCCCTCCACTTT	TRBJ1-6	TRBV6-6	.	.
CSVEGGFGTEAFF	TGCAGCGTTGAAGGGGGCTTTGGGACTGAAGCTTTCTTT	TRBJ1-1	TRBV29-1	.	many
CASSPHRELTEAFF	TGTGCCAGCAGCCCTCACAGGGAATTGACTGAAGCTTTCTTT	TRBJ1-1	TRBV7-9	.	.
CASSFRSSNQPQHF	TGTGCCAGCAGCTTTAGGTCCAGCAATCAGCCCCAGCATTTT	TRBJ1-5	TRBV5-6	.	.
CASSLESVGGGYTF	TGCGCCAGCAGCTTGGAGTCGGTAGGAGGCGGCTACACCTTC	TRBJ1-2	TRBV5-1	.	.
CASRRQGDQPQHF	TGTGCCAGCCGTCGACAGGGGGATCAGCCCCAGCATTTT	TRBJ1-5	TRBV6-1	TRBD1	.
CASSQRTSSYNEQFF	TGTGCCAGCAGCCAAAGGACTAGCTCCTACAATGAGCAGTTCTTC	TRBJ2-1	TRBV7-2	TRBD2	.
CASSRSGTGNQPQHF	TGTGCCAGCTCACGATCCGGGACAGGAAATCAGCCCCAGCATTTT	TRBJ1-5	TRBV18	TRBD1	once
CAWSAGQGLGRGQPQHF	TGTGCCTGGAGTGCCGGACAGGGGCTAGGAAGAGGTCAGCCCCAGCATTTT	TRBJ1-5	TRBV30	TRBD1	.
CASSIVQGTGSSGYTF	TGTGCCAGTAGTATAGTTCAAGGGACAGGGTCTAGTGGCTACACCTTC	TRBJ1-2	TRBV19	TRBD1	.
CASSPPSGLETQYF	TGTGCCAGCTCACCACCATCTGGGTTGGAGACCCAGTACTTC	TRBJ2-5	TRBV18	.	.
CASSQEQGSGNTIYF	TGTGCCAGCAGCCAAGAACAGGGCTCTGGAAACACCATATATTTT	TRBJ1-3	TRBV4-2	.	.
CATSRDDYGYTF	TGTGCCACCAGCAGAGATGACTATGGCTACACCTTC	TRBJ1-2	TRBV15	.	.
CASSLGQKNTEAFF	TGTGCCAGCAGTTTAGGACAGAAGAACACTGAAGCTTTCTTT	TRBJ1-1	TRBV27	.	few
CASSFDLGNEQFF	TGTGCCAGCAGCTTCGATTTGGGGAATGAGCAGTTCTTC	TRBJ2-1	TRBV11-2	.	few
CASSLVGGGEAFF	TGTGCCAGCAGCTTGGTAGGGGGCGGTGAAGCTTTCTTT	TRBJ1-1	TRBV5-6	TRBD1	.
CASSLEPGPYEQYF	TGTGCCAGCAGCTTAGAACCAGGGCCCTACGAGCAGTACTTC	TRBJ2-7	TRBV7-9	.	.
CASSEFGGANTGELFF	TGTGCCAGCAGTGAGTTTGGGGGCGCGAACACCGGGGAGCTGTTTTTT	TRBJ2-2	TRBV6-1	.	.